The 11 T cell receptor beta chains given below trace back to one sample, sequenced in a study of response to subunit inactivated influenza vaccine. Via MiXCR, TCRdb re-called the RT-PCR reads, giving one row per CDR3 protein. The profile shows a few hundred thousand distinct CDR3 sequences, 11% to 15% of them singletons. The sample was PBMCs from blood, taken about 13 days after vaccination. These receptors all stem from a man in his forties or fifties who received an inactivated influenza vaccine.

The chain is built from TRBV29-1 and TRBJ2-7; 13 positions agree with TRBD2. J lost 10 bases, V lost 0 bases, and 9 bases had no gene match. CDR1 and CDR2 from the germline V gene are SQVTM and ANQGSEA. The CDR3 covers 15 residues. CDR3 sequence: CSVEETVGLAGSQYF. CDR3 coding DNA: TGCAGCGTTGAAGAGACTGTGGGACTAGCGGGAAGCCAGTACTTC.

The V call is TRBV10-2, the J call TRBJ2-3, with D possibly being TRBD2 (7 bases). Germline V lookup: CDR1 WSHSY, CDR2 SAAADI. Deletions cut 6 bases from V and 4 bases from J, with 20 bases between. The CDR3 sequence is 16 residues long. DNA for the CDR3: TGCGCCAGCAGACGGACAGCGGGGCGGGGGCCAGATACGCAGTATTTT. Translation: CASRRTAGRGPDTQYF.

This clonotype was counted only a few times. CDR3 DNA: TGTGCCATCAGTGACCTGGGGGCTAGTGACACTGAAGCTTTCTTT. Amino acid sequence: CAISDLGASDTEAFF. The chain carries TRBV10-3 and TRBJ1-1; a weak D match, TRBD1 (6 bases). The CDR3 runs to 15 residues. Per germline, CDR1 ENHRY and CDR2 SYGVKD. V lost 3 bases to trimming and J lost 3 bases, with 14 bases between them.

The V and J genes are TRBV7-8 and TRBJ2-1; tentative D call: TRBD2 (6 bases). V was trimmed by 4 bases and J by 6 bases, leaving 16 bases between them. In germline, CDR1 is SGHVS, CDR2 FQNEAQ. The CDR3 has 15 residues. CDR3 in amino acids: CASSSPGPRGNEQFF. The CDR3 bases are TGTGCCAGCAGCTCCCCGGGACCGCGGGGCAATGAGCAGTTCTTC.

The rearrangement links TRBV25-1 to TRBJ2-7; D uncertain. V lost 4 bases and J lost 0, with 16 bases in between. The germline gives CDR1 MGHDK, CDR2 SYGVNS. The CDR3 is 16 residues long. CDR3 DNA: TGTGCCAGCAGTGCTCTCTTTTACGGCAGCTCCTACGAGCAGTACTTC. Amino acid sequence: CASSALFYGSSYEQYF.

J is TRBJ2-3 and V is TRBV7-8, with 7 bases that match TRBD1. Germline V gene lookup returns CDR1 SGHVS and CDR2 FQNEAQ. V was clipped by 3 bases and J by 6 bases; unmatched bases: 12. The CDR3 has 16 residues. The chain's CDR3 is CASSFNTGDGWDTQYF. CDR3 nucleotides: TGTGCCAGCAGCTTCAATACAGGGGATGGGTGGGATACGCAGTATTTT.

This clonotype was seen a handful of times. This rearrangement joins TRBV7-2 to TRBJ2-2; 8 bases line up with TRBD1. Germline trimming cut 5 bases from V and 4 bases from J; bases unmatched to any gene: 6. Germline V CDR1 and CDR2: SGHTA, FQGNSA. The length of the CDR3 is 15 residues. The CDR3 spells CASSMGQAITGELFF. The CDR3 nucleotides read TGTGCCAGCAGCATGGGACAGGCAATCACCGGGGAGCTGTTTTTT. The full variable domain, with the rest looked up from reference TRBV7-2 and TRBJ2-2, is GAGVSQSPSNKVTEKGKDVELRCDPISGHTALYWYRQSLGQGLEFLIYFQGNSAPDKSGLPSDRFSAERTGGSVSTLTIQRTQQEDSAVYLCASSMGQAITGELFFGEGSRLTVL.

This clonotype was detected only a few times. The chain is built from TRBV10-3 and TRBJ2-7; 7 bases map to TRBD2. This CDR3 has 15 amino acids. Germline V gene data show CDR1 as ENHRY and CDR2 as SYGVKD. Unmatched junction bases numbered 7, after V lost 0 bases and J lost 5 bases. The CDR3 loop is CAISESRLARNEQYF. CDR3 nucleotides: TGTGCCATCAGTGAGTCGCGACTAGCTAGGAACGAGCAGTACTTC.

This CDR3 reads CAISESNSRNTIYF. The CDR3, as DNA: TGTGCCATCAGTGAGTCCAACAGTAGAAACACCATATATTTT. The genes are TRBV10-3 and TRBJ1-3, with no clear D. CDR3 size: 14 residues. Trimming removed 0 bases at V and 5 bases at J, with 8 bases between. Germline assignment: CDR1 ENHRY and CDR2 SYGVKD.

This clonotype was seen ten or more times. The gene calls are TRBV3-1 and TRBJ1-5, with TRBD1 matching 8 bases. CDR3 length: 15 residues. Germline V gene lookup returns CDR1 LGHDT and CDR2 YNNKEL (reference sequence). V shed 5 bases, J shed 0 bases, and the junction held 3 bases outside the gene matches. CDR3 region: CASSLTGASNQPQHF. In DNA form, the CDR3 reads TGTGCCAGCAGCTTGACAGGGGCTAGCAATCAGCCCCAGCATTTT.

The chain recombines TRBV5-5 with TRBJ2-7, with D possibly being TRBD1 (6 bases). The CDR3 consists of 16 residues. CDR1 is SGHKS and CDR2 is YYEKEE in the germline V gene (reference sequence). Trimming removed 2 bases at V and 4 bases at J, with 19 bases between. The CDR3 nucleotides read TGTGCCAGCAGCTTATCGGCCGCAGGGGCATTATACGAGCAGTACTTC. It yields the protein CASSLSAAGALYEQYF.